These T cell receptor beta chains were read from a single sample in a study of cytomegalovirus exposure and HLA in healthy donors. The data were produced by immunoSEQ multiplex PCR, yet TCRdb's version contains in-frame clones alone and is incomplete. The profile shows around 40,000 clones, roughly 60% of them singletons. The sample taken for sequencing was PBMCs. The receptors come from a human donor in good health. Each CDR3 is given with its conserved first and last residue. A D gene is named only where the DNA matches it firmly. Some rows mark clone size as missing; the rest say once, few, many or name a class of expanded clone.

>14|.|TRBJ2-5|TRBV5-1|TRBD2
TGCGCCAGCAACCTCGGGGGGGCCCAAGAGACCCAGTACTTC
CASNLGGAQETQYF
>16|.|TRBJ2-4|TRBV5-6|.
TGTGCCAGCAGCTTGGCCGGGTATCTAGCCAAAAACATTCAGTACTTC
CASSLAGYLAKNIQYF
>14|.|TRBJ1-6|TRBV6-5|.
TGTGCCAGCAGTTACACAGCAAAAAATTCACCCCTCCACTTT
CASSYTAKNSPLHF
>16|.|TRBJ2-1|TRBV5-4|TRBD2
TGTGCCAGCAGCTTGGGCCTAGCGGGGGGGAACAATGAGCAGTTCTTC
CASSLGLAGGNNEQFF
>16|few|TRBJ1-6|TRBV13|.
TGTGCCAGCAGCTTAGAGGGGGGGCAGCGTAATTCACCCCTCCACTTT
CASSLEGGQRNSPLHF
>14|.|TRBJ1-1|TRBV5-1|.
TGCGCCAGCAGCGCCCGGCCAGGGGACACTGAAGCTTTCTTT
CASSARPGDTEAFF
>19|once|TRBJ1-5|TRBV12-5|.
TGTGCTAGTGGTTTGGTAAGCGGGACGGTACATATGGGCAATCAGCCCCAGCATTTT
CASGLVSGTVHMGNQPQHF
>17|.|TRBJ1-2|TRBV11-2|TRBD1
TGTGCCAGCAGCGCCCAGGGACAGGGGGCGAGAAGCTATGGCTACACCTTC
CASSAQGQGARSYGYTF
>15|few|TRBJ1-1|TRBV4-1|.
TGCGCCAGCAGCCAAGGGGTGGGGGCGAACACTGAAGCTTTCTTT
CASSQGVGANTEAFF
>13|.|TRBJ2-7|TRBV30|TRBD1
TGTGCCTGGGGACAGGGCCCCTCCTACGAGCAGTACTTC
CAWGQGPSYEQYF
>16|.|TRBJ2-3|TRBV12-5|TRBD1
TGTGCTAGTGGTCTAGCCGGGACAGGCCCCACAGATACGCAGTATTTT
CASGLAGTGPTDTQYF
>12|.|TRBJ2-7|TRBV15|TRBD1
TGTGCCACCAGCAGAGATACAACAGGGGAATACTTC
CATSRDTTGEYF
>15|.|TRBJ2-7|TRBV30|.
TGTGCCTGGAGTCGGGGGAGCCCTCCCTCCTACGAGCAGTACTTC
CAWSRGSPPSYEQYF
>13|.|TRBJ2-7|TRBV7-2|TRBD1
TGTGCCAGCAGCCGGGACAGGGCCTACGAGCAGTACTTC
CASSRDRAYEQYF
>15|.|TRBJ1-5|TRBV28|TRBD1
TGTGCCAGCCACTTCGGACAGGGGTCCAATCAGCCCCAGCATTTT
CASHFGQGSNQPQHF
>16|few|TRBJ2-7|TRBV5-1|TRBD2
TGCGCCAGCAGCTTTGGCCTCCGGGACTACACCTACGAGCAGTACTTC
CASSFGLRDYTYEQYF
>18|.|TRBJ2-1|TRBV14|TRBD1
TGTGCCAGCAGCCAAACAACATTGGGACAGGGGCTTCACAATGAGCAGTTCTTC
CASSQTTLGQGLHNEQFF
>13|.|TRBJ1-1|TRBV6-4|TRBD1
TGTGCCAGCAGAAGACAGGGGAGCACTGAAGCTTTCTTT
CASRRQGSTEAFF
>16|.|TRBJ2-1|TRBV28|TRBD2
TGTGCCAGCAGTTCGCCTAGCGGGGTCAGCTACAATGAGCAGTTCTTC
CASSSPSGVSYNEQFF
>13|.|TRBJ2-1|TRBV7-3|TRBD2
TGTGCCGTTCGGGGACTAGACTCCTATGAGCAGTTCTTC
CAVRGLDSYEQFF
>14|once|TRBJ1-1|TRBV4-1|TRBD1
TGCGCCAGCAGGCGAGGACAGGGCCTGGTTGAAGCTTTCTTT
CASRRGQGLVEAFF
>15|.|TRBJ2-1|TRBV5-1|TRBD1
TGCGCCAGCAGCGCTTTTGGGGACAGCAACAATGAGCAGTTCTTC
CASSAFGDSNNEQFF
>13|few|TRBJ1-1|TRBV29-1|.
TGCAGCGTTGAAGATCAAGCGAACACTGAAGCTTTCTTT
CSVEDQANTEAFF
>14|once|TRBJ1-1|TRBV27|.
TGTGCCAGCAGTTTAACAGGGACAAACACTGAAGCTTTCTTT
CASSLTGTNTEAFF
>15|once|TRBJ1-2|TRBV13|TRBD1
TGTGCCAGCAGCTTTAACAGGGGGCTGAACTATGGCTACACCTTC
CASSFNRGLNYGYTF
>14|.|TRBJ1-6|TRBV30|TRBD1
TGTGCCTGGAGACCCGGGACAGAGAATTCACCCCTCCACTTT
CAWRPGTENSPLHF
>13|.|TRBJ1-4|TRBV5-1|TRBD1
TGCGCCAGCAGCCCGGGGACAGGGGAAAAACTGTTTTTT
CASSPGTGEKLFF
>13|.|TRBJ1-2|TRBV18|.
TGTGCCAGCTCACCAAGCAGGGAGGATGGCTACACCTTC
CASSPSREDGYTF
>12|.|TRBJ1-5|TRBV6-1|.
TGTGCCAGCATGGTCGGGGATCAGCCCCAGCATTTT
CASMVGDQPQHF
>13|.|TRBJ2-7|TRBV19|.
TGTGCCAGTAGTTCCGACAAGACCTACGAGCAGTACTTC
CASSSDKTYEQYF
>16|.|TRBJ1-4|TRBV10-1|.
TGCGCCAGTAAACCTCCGGGGGGGGAGATGGATGAAAAACTGTTTTTT
CASKPPGGEMDEKLFF
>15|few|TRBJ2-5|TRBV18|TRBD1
TGTGCCAGCTCACCCTCCGGGACAGAACAAGAGACCCAGTACTTC
CASSPSGTEQETQYF
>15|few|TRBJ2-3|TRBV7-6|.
TGTGCCAGCAGCTACCACGGCGAGGAGGGAGATACGCAGTATTTT
CASSYHGEEGDTQYF
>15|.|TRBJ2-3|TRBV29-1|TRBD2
TGCAGCGTTGAAGGAGAGCGGGGGATCACAGATACGCAGTATTTT
CSVEGERGITDTQYF
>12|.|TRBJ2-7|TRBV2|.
TGTGCCAGCAGTGGACGGAGCTACGAGCAGTACTTC
CASSGRSYEQYF
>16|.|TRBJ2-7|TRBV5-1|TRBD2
TGCGCCAGCAGCTTACTTACCCGGGACTACTCCTACGAGCAGTACTTC
CASSLLTRDYSYEQYF
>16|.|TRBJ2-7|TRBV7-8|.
TGTGCCAGCAGGGGGGGGGCGGCGAACTTCGGCTACGAGCAGTACTTC
CASRGGAANFGYEQYF
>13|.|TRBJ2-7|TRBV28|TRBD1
TGTGCCAGCTTCGGCCAGGGGGCTTGGGAGCAGTACTTC
CASFGQGAWEQYF
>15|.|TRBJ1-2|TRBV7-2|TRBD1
TGTGCCAGTAACCCGTCGATGGGACAGAACTATGGCTACACCTTC
CASNPSMGQNYGYTF
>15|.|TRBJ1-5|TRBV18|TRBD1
TGTGCCAGCTCTTTGGACAGGGGCGGCAATCAGCCCCAGCATTTT
CASSLDRGGNQPQHF
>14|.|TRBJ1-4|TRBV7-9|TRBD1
TGTGCCAGCAGCCCAAGGACAGGCAATGAAAAACTGTTTTTT
CASSPRTGNEKLFF
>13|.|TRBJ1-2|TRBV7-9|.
TGTGCCAGCAGCTCCGGTCCTAACTATGGCTACACCTTC
CASSSGPNYGYTF
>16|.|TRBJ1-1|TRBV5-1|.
TGCGCCAGCAGCTACACCGGGACAACCACGGACACTGAAGCTTTCTTT
CASSYTGTTTDTEAFF
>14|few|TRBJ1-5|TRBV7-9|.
TGTGCCAGCCTACGGAGTTATAGCAATCAGCCCCAGCATTTT
CASLRSYSNQPQHF
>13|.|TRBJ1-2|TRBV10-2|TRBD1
TGCGCCAGCAGTGGAGTGTCACAGGGGGGATCCACCTTC
CASSGVSQGGSTF
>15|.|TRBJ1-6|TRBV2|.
TGTGCCAGCAGTTCCGCGGGAGGCTATAATTCACCCCTCCACTTT
CASSSAGGYNSPLHF
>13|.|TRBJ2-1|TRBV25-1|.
TGTGCCAGCAGTGAATTGATGAGGGATGAGCAGTTCTTC
CASSELMRDEQFF
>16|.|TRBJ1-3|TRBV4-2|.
TGTGCCAGCAGCCTAAGAGAACGGAGCTCTGGAAACACCATATATTTT
CASSLRERSSGNTIYF
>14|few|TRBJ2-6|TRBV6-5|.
TGTGCCAGCAGTTACTTTTCAGGTGACAACGTCCTGACTTTC
CASSYFSGDNVLTF
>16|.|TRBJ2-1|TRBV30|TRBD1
TGTGCCTGGAGTCAAACCGGGACAGGAGCCTACAATGAGCAGTTCTTC
CAWSQTGTGAYNEQFF
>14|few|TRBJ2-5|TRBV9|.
TGTGCCAGCGCCACTGGCAGGGCCCAAGAGACCCAGTACTTC
CASATGRAQETQYF
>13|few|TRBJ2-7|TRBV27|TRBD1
TGTGCCAGCAGTCCAGAGGGACAGGGGGTCGGGTACTTC
CASSPEGQGVGYF
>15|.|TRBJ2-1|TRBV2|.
TGTGCCAGCGGTCTGATCGACTATGCGAGTGATGAGCAGTTCTTC
CASGLIDYASDEQFF
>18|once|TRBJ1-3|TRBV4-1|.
TGCGCCAGCTCGATCCTGCAAAGTAAAGCAGGCTCTGGAAACACCATATATTTT
CASSILQSKAGSGNTIYF
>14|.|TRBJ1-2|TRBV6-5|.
TGTGCCAGCAGTTACTCGAGAGGTCTCTATGGCTACACCTTC
CASSYSRGLYGYTF